Presented here are 16 T cell receptor beta chains from one specimen sequenced in a study of cytomegalovirus exposure and HLA in healthy donors. With 60 Vbeta and 13 Jbeta primers, the PCR was carried out. This table comes from immunoSEQ multiplex PCR, and its TCRdb copy is limited to in-frame clones, with some not included. The table lists around 180,000 clones, roughly four fifths of them singletons. Sequencing was done on a sample of PBMCs. The origin of the receptors is a woman aged 18-30 years in good health and CMV-seropositive.

V gene TRBV7-2 combines with J gene TRBJ2-1; 7 bases fit TRBD2. Trimming at V came to 4 bases and at J to 7 bases, leaving 7 bases not matched to a gene. Germline V CDR1 and CDR2: SGHTA, FQGNSA. The CDR3 sequence is 14 residues long. The CDR3 spells CASSSGTTINEQFF. CDR3 nucleotides: TGTGCCAGCAGCTCGGGGACTACTATTAATGAGCAGTTCTTC.

The chain carries TRBV25-1 and TRBJ1-3; no clear D gene. The germline gives CDR1 MGHDK, CDR2 SYGVNS. The V end was cut by 2 bases, the J end by 4 bases, with 9 bases between. CDR3 length: 14 residues. The CDR3, as DNA: TGTGCCAGCAGTGAACAGGCGACAGGAAACACCATATATTTT. Its protein is CASSEQATGNTIYF.

The chain combines TRBV4-2 with TRBJ2-3, with 10 positions matching TRBD2. J was trimmed by 2 bases and V by 2 bases; bases with no gene match: 7. Germline CDR1 and CDR2: LGHNA and YNFKEQ. This CDR3 spans 17 amino acids. The CDR3 DNA sequence: TGTGCCAGCAGCCAAACAATAGCGGGGGGACCCACAGATACGCAGTATTTT. Protein sequence: CASSQTIAGGPTDTQYF.

The chain links TRBV30 to TRBJ1-5, with TRBD1 matching over 11 bases. The CDR3 loop spans 16 amino acids. Germline V gene data show CDR1 as GTSNPN and CDR2 as SVGIG (reference sequence). Unmatched junction bases numbered 7, after V lost 5 bases and J lost 1 base. The CDR3 bases are TGTGCCTGGTCTCGGGGACAGGGGGAGAGCAATCAGCCCCAGCATTTT. Protein: CAWSRGQGESNQPQHF.

The chain has TRBV30 and TRBJ2-1, with D tentatively TRBD2 (5 bases). The CDR3 length is 14 residues. Germline assignment: CDR1 GTSNPN and CDR2 SVGIG (reference sequence). Trimming took off 4 bases at V and 0 bases at J, with 10 bases between the two ends. DNA of the CDR3: TGTGCCTGGACGGACTCAAGCTCCTACAATGAGCAGTTCTTC. Its protein is CAWTDSSSYNEQFF.

The V call is TRBV9, the J call TRBJ2-1; D perhaps matches TRBD1 (5 bases). The germline V gene encodes CDR1 SGDLS and CDR2 YYNGEE. This CDR3 is built from 17 residues. V lost 4 bases, J lost 0 bases, and 17 bases lay in between. The CDR3 DNA reads as TGTGCCAGCAGCCCACACAGTGGGGCAGCCTCCTACAATGAGCAGTTCTTC. Protein: CASSPHSGAASYNEQFF.

V and J are TRBV6-5 and TRBJ1-3, with no clear D. CDR1 and CDR2 from the germline V gene are MNHEY and SVGAGI. Deletions cut 2 bases from V and 0 bases from J, with 8 bases between. The CDR3 is 15 residues long. This CDR3 reads CASSYTQASGNTIYF. The CDR3 coding sequence is TGTGCCAGCAGTTACACCCAGGCCTCTGGAAACACCATATATTTT.

The chain carries TRBV19 and TRBJ2-4, with D tentatively TRBD1 (6 bases). Deletions cut 5 bases from V and 5 bases from J, with 16 bases between. CDR3 length equals 15 residues. Germline V gives CDR1 LNHDA, CDR2 SQIVND (reference sequence). The CDR3 is CASSESGWGQNIQYF. The CDR3 DNA reads as TGTGCCAGTAGTGAATCGGGATGGGGGCAAAACATTCAGTACTTC.

The CDR3 reads CASSVGRRGDINEQFF. Written as DNA, the CDR3 is TGTGCCAGCAGCGTAGGGAGGCGGGGGGACATTAATGAGCAGTTCTTC. The chain couples TRBV9 to TRBJ2-1; TRBD2 aligns across 8 bases. The junction had 9 bases not matched to a gene; V was cut back by 0 bases and J by 7 bases. The CDR3 has 16 residues. CDR1 and CDR2 (germline): SGDLS, YYNGEE.

The chain has TRBV6-5 and TRBJ2-3; 7 bases agree with TRBD1. Germline CDR1 and CDR2: MNHEY and SVGAGI. The CDR3 has 15 amino acids. The junction had 6 bases not matched to a gene; V was cut back by 6 bases and J by 0 bases. The CDR3 protein is CASSLTGSSTDTQYF. The CDR3 DNA sequence: TGTGCCAGCAGCCTGACAGGGTCTAGCACAGATACGCAGTATTTT.

This clone was counted only a few times. The chain joins TRBV28 to TRBJ1-6; a weak D match, TRBD1 (5 bases). The V and J ends lost 3 bases and 10 bases respectively, with 13 bases between them. Germline CDR1 and CDR2: MDHEN and SYDVKM. The CDR3 extends over 14 amino acids. CDR3 DNA: TGTGCCAGCAGTTTCGATCAGGGTGGGTCACCCCTCCACTTT. Translated: CASSFDQGGSPLHF.

V and J are TRBV19 and TRBJ2-2, with 11 bases fitting TRBD1. This CDR3 is built from 14 residues. Per the germline V gene, CDR1 is LNHDA and CDR2 is SQIVND (reference sequence). The V gene end was trimmed by 4 bases and the J gene end by 5 bases; junction bases not matched to a gene: 0. CDR3 amino acids: CASSRDRGTGELFF. CDR3 DNA sequence: TGTGCCAGTAGTAGGGACAGGGGGACCGGGGAGCTGTTTTTT.

This rearrangement joins TRBV7-6 to TRBJ1-6; D uncertain. V lost 1 base and J 12 bases, leaving 7 bases between the germline ends. The CDR3 runs to 12 residues. Germline CDR1 reads SGHVS; CDR2 reads FNYEAQ. CDR3: CASSLDEGPLHF. DNA for the CDR3: TGTGCCAGCAGCTTAGATGAGGGACCCCTCCACTTT.

The V gene is TRBV6-1, the J gene TRBJ1-3; D gene ambiguous. The CDR3 is 12 residues long. The germline CDR1 and CDR2 sequences are MNHNS and SASEGT. Trimming shortened V by 3 bases and J by 6 bases, and 6 bases separated the two germline ends. Here the CDR3 DNA reads TGTGCCAGCAGTGAGCGTAAAAACACCATATATTTT. It is translated as CASSERKNTIYF.

The chain uses TRBV5-4 and TRBJ2-7; D may be TRBD1 (6 bases). The CDR3 consists of 16 residues. V dropped 2 bases and J dropped 0 bases, with 15 bases sitting between them. CDR1 SGHNT and CDR2 YYREEE come from the germline V gene (reference sequence). CDR3 DNA sequence: TGTGCCAGCAGCTTCAACCGGGACACCATCTCCTACGAGCAGTACTTC. Encoded protein: CASSFNRDTISYEQYF.

The chain links TRBV5-6 to TRBJ2-2, with no clear D. The CDR3 totals 12 residues. Germline CDR1 and CDR2: SGHDT and YYEEEE. Trimming cost V 2 bases and J 7 bases, with 6 bases left between them. CDR3 sequence reads: CASSFIGGELFF. The CDR3 coding sequence is TGTGCCAGCAGCTTCATCGGCGGGGAGCTGTTTTTT.